The 16 T cell receptor beta chains reported below all come from one sample, sequenced in a study of shared clonotypes between healthy human individuals. Data came from immunoSEQ multiplex PCR; TCRdb stores just in-frame clones and leaves some out. The data contain millions of clones, less than 95% of them singletons. As defined, naive CD8 cells were CD45RO-negative and positively selected for CCR7, with terminally differentiated effector memory CD45RA+ cells excluded. The sample was naive CD8+ T cells sorted from blood. The receptor source for this set is a man younger than 35 in good health.

The V call is TRBV25-1, the J call TRBJ2-1; D gene ambiguous. The V gene's germline CDR1 is MGHDK and CDR2 SYGVNS. V was trimmed by 2 bases and J by 8 bases, leaving 4 bases between them. The CDR3 has 11 residues. CDR3 nucleotides: TGTGCCAGCAGTGAAAACCATGAGCAGTTCTTC. Amino acid sequence: CASSENHEQFF.

A single count supports this clone. This sequence joins TRBV7-6 and TRBJ1-3; possible D gene TRBD1, 6 bases. Trimming cost V 5 bases and J 0 bases, with 11 bases left between them. Germline V gene sequence: CDR1 SGHVS, CDR2 FNYEAQ. The CDR3 loop spans 15 amino acids. CDR3 loop: CASSLNRDSGNTIYF. The CDR3, as DNA: TGTGCCAGCAGCCTTAACAGGGACTCTGGAAACACCATATATTTT.

J is TRBJ2-1 and V is TRBV2, with a weak D call TRBD1 (5 bases). The V end lost 3 bases, the J end lost 5 bases, and 11 bases lay between the germline ends. The CDR3 extends over 14 amino acids. Germline CDR1 SNHLY, CDR2 FYNNEI. The CDR3 sequence is CASSEFLGDNEQFF. In DNA, the CDR3 is TGTGCCAGCAGTGAGTTTCTAGGGGACAATGAGCAGTTCTTC.

This chain links TRBV6-5 with TRBJ1-1; unclear D gene. Per germline, CDR1 MNHEY and CDR2 SVGAGI. The CDR3 runs to 14 residues. V was pared by 0 bases and J by 10 bases, with 15 bases between. The CDR3 spells CASSYSTDIEAAFF. The CDR3 bases are TGTGCCAGCAGTTACTCGACGGATATTGAAGCAGCTTTCTTT.

V and J are TRBV27 and TRBJ2-7, with D possibly being TRBD1 (6 bases). With 0 bases removed from V and 0 bases from J, the gap between germline ends came to 12 bases. Germline V CDR1 and CDR2: MNHEY, SMNVEV (reference sequence). This CDR3 region has 16 residues. The DNA of the CDR3 is TGTGCCAGCAGTTTATCGTCGGGACACTTCTCCTACGAGCAGTACTTC. Translated: CASSLSSGHFSYEQYF.

This clone was seen more than once but under ten times. This rearrangement joins TRBV4-1 to TRBJ1-5; no definite D call. The V and J ends lost 4 bases and 3 bases respectively, with 13 bases between them. CDR3 length: 15 amino acids. Germline CDR1 MGHRA, CDR2 YSYEKL. CDR3: CASSPGEGINQPQHF. DNA for the CDR3: TGCGCCAGCAGCCCCGGGGAGGGAATCAATCAGCCCCAGCATTTT.

This clone was found a few times. This chain uses TRBV27 with TRBJ1-6; D possibly corresponds to TRBD1 (5 bases). This CDR3 contains 13 residues. Trimming shortened V by 7 bases and J by 9 bases, and 13 bases separated the two germline ends. Germline lookup yields CDR1 MNHEY and CDR2 SMNVEV (reference sequence). In nucleotides, the CDR3 is TGTGCCAGCACTATGGGTGGGGGTTCACCCCTCCACTTT. Protein: CASTMGGGSPLHF.

The V call is TRBV10-3, the J call TRBJ1-3; tentatively, D is TRBD1 (6 bases). Germline values: CDR1 ENHRY, CDR2 SYGVKD. This CDR3 comprises 15 residues. Trimming removed 3 bases at V and 2 bases at J, with 11 bases between. CDR3 sequence (DNA): TGTGCCATCAGTGAAGGGGGACTCACTGGAAACACCATATATTTT. Its translation: CAISEGGLTGNTIYF.

The chain links TRBV27 to TRBJ2-1, with 10 bases fitting TRBD1. The germline V gene has CDR1 MNHEY and CDR2 SMNVEV (reference sequence). This CDR3 is 15 amino acids long. V lost 5 bases, J lost 8 bases, and 9 bases stayed unmatched. This chain's CDR3 is CASSRPGTGDDEQFF. CDR3 nucleotide sequence: TGTGCCAGCAGTCGTCCCGGGACAGGGGACGATGAGCAGTTCTTC.

V is TRBV28 and J is TRBJ1-5; 7 bases are shared with TRBD1. Losses at the gene ends were 6 bases for V and 2 bases for J; bases not matched to a gene: 13. Looked up from germline, CDR1 is MDHEN and CDR2 is SYDVKM. The CDR3 loop spans 17 amino acids. In DNA, the CDR3 is TGTGCCAGCAGGTACGACTTAACAGGGGTTGGCAATCAGCCCCAGCATTTT. Translating gives CASRYDLTGVGNQPQHF.

The J gene is TRBJ2-1, the V gene TRBV7-9, with a weak D call TRBD1 (6 bases). V dropped 1 base and J dropped 0 bases, with 10 bases sitting between them. This CDR3 has 16 residues. Germline CDR1 and CDR2: SEHNR and FQNEAQ (reference sequence). DNA of the CDR3: TGTGCCAGCAGCTTAGAAGGGACATCCTCCTACAATGAGCAGTTCTTC. Residues: CASSLEGTSSYNEQFF.

This chain uses TRBV7-9 with TRBJ2-3; D remains ambiguous. Trimming left V 2 bases short and J 1 base short, with 10 bases between. In germline, CDR1 is SEHNR, CDR2 FQNEAQ (reference sequence). The CDR3 loop spans 15 amino acids. CDR3 in DNA: TGTGCCAGCAGCTTACCCCCCCGGGGCACAGATACGCAGTATTTT. Residues: CASSLPPRGTDTQYF.

CDR3 sequence reads: CASSLLASGLYNEQFF. The CDR3, as DNA: TGTGCCAGCAGCTTACTCGCTAGCGGGCTGTACAATGAGCAGTTCTTC. V and J are TRBV7-2 and TRBJ2-1, with TRBD2 matching over 8 bases. After removal of 2 bases from V and 4 bases from J, the junction contained 7 bases not matched to a gene. This CDR3 comprises 16 residues. The germline V gene has CDR1 SGHTA and CDR2 FQGNSA.

The rearrangement joins TRBV5-4 to TRBJ2-5; TRBD2 matches 11 bases. The CDR3 spans 18 residues. Germline CDR1 and CDR2: SGHNT and YYREEE (reference sequence). Trimming cost V 0 bases and J 2 bases; bases outside gene matches: 9. CDR3 nucleotide sequence: TGTGCCAGCAGCTTGGCGACTAGCGGGATTGGCCTACAAGAGACCCAGTACTTC. This encodes CASSLATSGIGLQETQYF.

This clone appeared a single time. The chain joins TRBV28 to TRBJ1-1, with 9 bases lining up with TRBD1. Germline V CDR1 and CDR2: MDHEN, SYDVKM. The CDR3 covers 15 residues. V shed 4 bases and J 3 bases; nucleotides not matched to a gene: 6. In DNA, the CDR3 is TGTGCCAGCAGTTGGGACAGGGAAGGGGACACTGAAGCTTTCTTT. It specifies CASSWDREGDTEAFF.

The chain carries TRBV4-2 and TRBJ2-6; 7 positions agree with TRBD2. With V trimmed by 6 bases and J by 0 bases, 14 bases remained unmatched. This CDR3 region has 19 residues. In germline, CDR1 is LGHNA, CDR2 YNFKEQ. DNA of the CDR3: TGTGCCAGCAGACAAATGAGGGAGGGACTGCGCTCTGGGGCCAACGTCCTGACTTTC. Residues: CASRQMREGLRSGANVLTF.